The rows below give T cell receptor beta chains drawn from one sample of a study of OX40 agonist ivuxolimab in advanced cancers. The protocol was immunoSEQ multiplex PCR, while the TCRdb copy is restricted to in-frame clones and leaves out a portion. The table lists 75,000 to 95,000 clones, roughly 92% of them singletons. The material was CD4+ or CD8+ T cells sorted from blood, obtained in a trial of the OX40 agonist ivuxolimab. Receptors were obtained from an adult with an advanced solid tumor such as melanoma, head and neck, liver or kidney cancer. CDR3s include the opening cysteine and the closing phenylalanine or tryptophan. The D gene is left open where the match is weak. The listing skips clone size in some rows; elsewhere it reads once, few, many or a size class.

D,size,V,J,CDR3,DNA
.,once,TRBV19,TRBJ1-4,CASRGVKAGSPVEKLFF,TGTGCCAGTAGGGGAGTTAAGGCAGGGAGCCCTGTGGAAAAACTGTTTTTT
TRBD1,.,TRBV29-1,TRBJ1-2,CSVPGTGDSYGYTF,TGCAGCGTTCCCGGGACAGGGGACTCCTATGGCTACACCTTC
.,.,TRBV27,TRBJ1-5,CASSLYMGQPQHF,TGTGCCAGCAGTTTATATATGGGCCAGCCCCAGCATTTT
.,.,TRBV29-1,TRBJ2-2,CSAPRGGELFF,TGCAGCGCCCCTAGGGGCGGGGAGCTGTTTTTT
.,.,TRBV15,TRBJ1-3,CATSTLVGSGNTIYF,TGTGCCACCAGCACTCTCGTGGGCTCGGGAAACACCATATATTTT
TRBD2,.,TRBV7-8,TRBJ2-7,CASSFGLAGTYYEQYF,TGTGCCAGCAGCTTTGGGCTAGCGGGGACCTACTACGAGCAGTACTTC
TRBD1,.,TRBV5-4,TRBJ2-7,CASSLVTGVYEQYF,TGTGCCAGCAGCTTGGTGACAGGGGTGTACGAGCAGTACTTC
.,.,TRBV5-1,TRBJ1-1,CASSWASMNTEAFF,TGCGCCAGCAGCTGGGCCAGTATGAACACTGAAGCTTTCTTT
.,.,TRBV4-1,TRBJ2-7,CASSPGQSSYEQYF,TGCGCCAGCAGCCCTGGACAGAGCTCCTACGAGCAGTACTTC
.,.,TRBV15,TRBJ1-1,CATRGGGSAGAFF,TGTGCCACCAGAGGGGGAGGATCTGCTGGAGCTTTCTTT
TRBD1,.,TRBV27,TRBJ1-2,CASGPGQGVYGYTF,TGTGCCAGCGGCCCGGGACAGGGGGTCTATGGCTACACCTTC
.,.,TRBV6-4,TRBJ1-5,CANRGEPKDQPQHF,TGTGCCAACCGCGGGGAGCCCAAGGATCAGCCCCAGCATTTT
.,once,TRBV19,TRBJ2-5,CASSIGAREETQYF,TGTGCCAGTAGTATAGGGGCCCGAGAGGAGACCCAGTACTTC
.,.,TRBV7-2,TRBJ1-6,CASTPGSYNSPLHF,TGTGCCAGCACCCCAGGTTCCTATAATTCACCCCTCCACTTT
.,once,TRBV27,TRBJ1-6,CASRVQGNYNSPLHF,TGTGCCAGCAGGGTACAGGGAAACTATAATTCACCCCTCCACTTT
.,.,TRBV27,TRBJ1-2,CARLWGYTF,TGTGCCAGATTATGGGGCTACACCTTC